Below are 32 T cell receptor beta chains sequenced from a single sample in a study of cytomegalovirus exposure and HLA in healthy donors. Assay used: immunoSEQ multiplex PCR; TCRdb lists only in-frame clones, some missing. The sample comprises 100,000 to 150,000 clones, more than 95% of which are singletons, and 1.5% to 2% rests with the top ten. Sequencing was carried out using PBMCs. The receptor source for this set is a man aged 18-30 years in good health and CMV-seronegative.

The V and J genes are TRBV5-8 and TRBJ1-3, with D possibly matching TRBD1 (5 bases). Germline loops: CDR1 SGHTS, CDR2 YDEGEE. Trimming removed 4 bases at V and 2 bases at J, with 13 bases between. CDR3 length equals 15 residues. CDR3 loop: CASSAATATGNTIYF. DNA of the CDR3: TGTGCCAGCAGCGCCGCGACAGCCACTGGAAACACCATATATTTT.

V gene TRBV19 combines with J gene TRBJ1-1, with 7 positions matching TRBD1. The germline V gene encodes CDR1 LNHDA and CDR2 SQIVND (reference sequence). The V and J ends lost 6 bases and 1 base, in that order; junction bases with no gene match: 2. The CDR3 sequence is 13 residues long. CDR3 nucleotides: TGTGCCAGTAGGTGGGACAGGAACACTGAAGCTTTCTTT. Translating gives CASRWDRNTEAFF. Full variable domain (missing parts from reference TRBV19 and TRBJ1-1): DGGITQSPKYLFRKEGQNVTLSCEQNLNHDAMYWYRQDPGQGLRLIYYSQIVNDFQKGDIAEGYSVSREKKESFPLTVTSAQKNPTAFYLCASRWDRNTEAFFGQGTRLTVV.

V usage is TRBV28 and J usage is TRBJ1-4; D not certain. CDR1 is MDHEN and CDR2 is SYDVKM in the germline V gene. Trimming cost V 5 bases and J 4 bases, with 8 bases left between them. The CDR3 is 13 residues long. The CDR3 reads CASSLRDNEKLFF. Written as DNA, the CDR3 is TGTGCCAGCAGTCTCCGCGATAATGAAAAACTGTTTTTT.

The V gene is TRBV19, the J gene TRBJ2-5, with D possibly being TRBD2 (5 bases). Germline V gene data show CDR1 as LNHDA and CDR2 as SQIVND (reference sequence). Trimming cost V 0 bases and J 0 bases, with 11 bases left between them. The CDR3 covers 16 residues. CDR3 amino acids: CASSIDFGGYQETQYF. The CDR3 DNA is TGTGCCAGTAGTATAGATTTCGGAGGTTACCAAGAGACCCAGTACTTC.

This clone showed up just once. This chain links TRBV15 with TRBJ2-3; 10 bases match TRBD2. CDR1 is LNHNV and CDR2 is YYDKDF in the germline V gene (reference sequence). CDR3 size: 13 residues. Trimming cost V 7 bases and J 5 bases; bases outside gene matches: 3. CDR3 sequence: CATKRGGRDTQYF. The CDR3 DNA sequence: TGTGCCACCAAGCGGGGGGGTAGAGATACGCAGTATTTT.

In nucleotides, the CDR3 is TGCAGCGTTGCCGGGACAGGGGGCGTTATCGACCTCGGCTACACCTTC. It is translated as CSVAGTGGVIDLGYTF. The rearrangement links TRBV29-1 to TRBJ1-2; 12 positions match TRBD1. This CDR3 comprises 16 residues. The ends lost 4 bases at V and 8 bases at J; junction bases unmatched: 14. Germline CDR1 reads SQVTM; CDR2 reads ANQGSEA.

The chain couples TRBV29-1 to TRBJ2-5; TRBD2 matches 10 bases. There are 12 residues in the CDR3. V was pared by 7 bases and J by 5 bases, with 4 bases of the junction left unmatched. The germline V gene has CDR1 SQVTM and CDR2 ANQGSEA. The chain's CDR3 is CSAGAGGETQYF. The CDR3 nucleotides read TGCAGCGCTGGAGCGGGAGGGGAGACCCAGTACTTC.

This chain joins TRBV27 and TRBJ2-1, with 8 nucleotides matching TRBD1. The CDR3 length is 16 residues. V dropped 6 bases and J dropped 5; count of bases not matched to a gene: 12. The germline V gene has CDR1 MNHEY and CDR2 SMNVEV (reference sequence). The CDR3 protein is CASRSLGTGRDNEQFF. The CDR3 nucleotides read TGTGCCAGCAGATCCCTGGGGACAGGACGAGACAATGAGCAGTTCTTC.

This clone was seen a few times. The CDR3 nucleotides are TGTGCCAGTAGTATAATCGGCGGGAGTGCCTACAATGAGCAGTTCTTC. Protein: CASSIIGGSAYNEQFF. The genes are TRBV19 and TRBJ2-1, with 7 bases lining up with TRBD2. Germline loops: CDR1 LNHDA, CDR2 SQIVND (reference sequence). This CDR3 comprises 16 residues. The ends lost 2 bases at V and 2 bases at J; junction bases unmatched: 6. Full variable domain (remainder filled in from reference TRBV19 and TRBJ2-1): DGGITQSPKYLFRKEGQNVTLSCEQNLNHDAMYWYRQDPGQGLRLIYYSQIVNDFQKGDIAEGYSVSREKKESFPLTVTSAQKNPTAFYLCASSIIGGSAYNEQFFGPGTRLTVL.

The chain carries TRBV28 and TRBJ1-2; D is possibly TRBD1 (5 bases). Trimming left V 5 bases short and J 6 bases short, with 13 bases between. CDR1 and CDR2 from the germline V gene are MDHEN and SYDVKM. CDR3 length equals 13 residues. The CDR3 nucleotides read TGTGCCAGCAGTCCTTGGGGGGTGGATGGCTACACCTTC. It translates to CASSPWGVDGYTF.

The rearrangement uses TRBV15 and TRBJ2-5; TRBD1 is a possible D gene (5 bases). Germline loops: CDR1 LNHNV, CDR2 YYDKDF (reference sequence). The germline V and J ends were trimmed by 4 bases and 4 bases, with 22 bases remaining between them. The CDR3 is 17 residues long. The CDR3 spells CATSKISGGAERETQYF. CDR3 bases: TGTGCCACCAGCAAGATCAGTGGTGGGGCGGAACGAGAGACCCAGTACTTC.

V and J are TRBV28 and TRBJ2-5; possibly TRBD2 for D (5 bases). Germline V gives CDR1 MDHEN, CDR2 SYDVKM. The CDR3 has 14 amino acids. Deletions cut 6 bases from V and 6 bases from J, with 17 bases between. Here the CDR3 DNA reads TGTGCCAGCAGCCTGCGGGCTAGCCTGCAGACCCAGTACTTC. Translating it yields CASSLRASLQTQYF. Supplemented by reference TRBV28 and TRBJ2-5, the full variable domain reads DVKVTQSSRYLVKRTGEKVFLECVQDMDHENMFWYRQDPGLGLRLIYFSYDVKMKEKGDIPEGYSVSREKKERFSLILESASTNQTSMYLCASSLRASLQTQYFGPGTRLLVL.

This chain uses TRBV13 with TRBJ2-5; D might be TRBD1 (5 bases). There are 15 residues in the CDR3. The germline V gene encodes CDR1 PRHDT and CDR2 FYEKMQ (reference sequence). Trimming pared 4 bases from V and 0 bases from J, leaving 12 bases between. CDR3 residues: CASSSGRTYQETQYF. Here the CDR3 DNA reads TGTGCCAGCAGCTCCGGACGGACATACCAAGAGACCCAGTACTTC.

The rearrangement uses TRBV5-1 and TRBJ2-3, with 7 nucleotides matching TRBD2. Unmatched junction bases numbered 11, after V lost 4 bases and J lost 3 bases. CDR3 length: 16 amino acids. CDR1 is SGHRS, CDR2 YFSETQ, per germline. The CDR3 region is CASSEDRGRATDTQYF. As DNA, the CDR3 is TGCGCCAGCAGCGAAGACCGGGGGAGGGCGACAGATACGCAGTATTTT.

The CDR3, as DNA: TGTGCCAGCAGTTACACGACAGGGGGAAGAGATACGCAGTATTTT. Translated: CASSYTTGGRDTQYF. V gene TRBV6-5 combines with J gene TRBJ2-3; 9 bases line up with TRBD1. J lost 5 bases, V lost 2 bases, and 5 bases had no gene match. CDR3 length: 15 residues. Germline CDR1 MNHEY, CDR2 SVGAGI.

CDR3 amino acids: CASSQLQGVQNTGELFF. Here the CDR3 DNA reads TGTGCCAGCTCCCAATTACAGGGGGTCCAGAACACCGGGGAGCTGTTTTTT. The genes are TRBV18 and TRBJ2-2; TRBD1 matches at 8 bases. The length of the CDR3 is 17 residues. Germline CDR1 reads KGHSH; CDR2 reads LQKENI. V shed 6 bases, J shed 1 base, and the junction held 10 bases outside the gene matches.

V gene TRBV5-1 combines with J gene TRBJ2-1; TRBD2 matches 9 bases. The trim removed 0 bases at V and 0 bases at J, leaving 7 bases unmatched. Germline values: CDR1 SGHRS, CDR2 YFSETQ. The CDR3 is made up of 18 amino acids. The CDR3 loop is CASSLAPSGVSSYNEQFF. DNA for the CDR3: TGCGCCAGCAGCTTGGCCCCTAGCGGGGTGAGCTCCTACAATGAGCAGTTCTTC.

V is TRBV5-1 and J is TRBJ2-2; no firm D call. Trimming removed 0 bases from V and 5 bases from J, with 8 bases in between. This CDR3 region has 14 residues. Germline CDR1 reads SGHRS; CDR2 reads YFSETQ. This chain's CDR3 is CASSLVQATGELFF. DNA of the CDR3: TGCGCCAGCAGCTTGGTCCAGGCGACCGGGGAGCTGTTTTTT. Filled out from reference TRBV5-1 and TRBJ2-2, the complete variable domain reads KAGVTQTPRYLIKTRGQQVTLSCSPISGHRSVSWYQQTPGQGLQFLFEYFSETQRNKGNFPGRFSGRQFSNSRSEMNVSTLELGDSALYLCASSLVQATGELFFGEGSRLTVL.

The chain couples TRBV5-4 to TRBJ1-1; 7 nucleotides line up with TRBD1. The trim removed 0 bases at V and 4 bases at J, leaving 3 bases unmatched. The CDR3 totals 14 residues. Germline-derived CDR1 and CDR2 are SGHNT and YYREEE (reference sequence). The CDR3: CASSLAAGGTEAFF. The CDR3 bases are TGTGCCAGCAGCTTGGCCGCAGGGGGCACTGAAGCTTTCTTT.

The V and J genes are TRBV6-5 and TRBJ2-5, with TRBD2 identical over 8 bases. There are 16 residues in the CDR3. The V segment lost 3 bases and the J segment 1 base; nucleotides outside the gene matches: 7. Looked up from germline, CDR1 is MNHEY and CDR2 is SVGAGI. The CDR3 here is CASSYNPGGTQETQYF. For the CDR3, the DNA is TGTGCCAGCAGTTATAATCCGGGGGGGACCCAAGAGACCCAGTACTTC.

The sample holds a few counts of this clone. This chain uses TRBV15 with TRBJ1-2; D may be TRBD1 (5 bases). The germline V gene encodes CDR1 LNHNV and CDR2 YYDKDF (reference sequence). This CDR3 spans 12 amino acids. The V and J ends lost 4 bases and 7 bases respectively, with 10 bases between them. Written as DNA, the CDR3 is TGTGCCACCAGCAAAGGGGCAGGTGGCTACACCTTC. The encoded protein is CATSKGAGGYTF.

J is TRBJ2-7 and V is TRBV7-2, with TRBD1 matching over 7 bases. Germline trimming cut 1 base from V and 2 bases from J; bases unmatched to any gene: 5. This CDR3 comprises 15 residues. Germline V lookup: CDR1 SGHTA, CDR2 FQGNSA. CDR3 loop: CASSLEGAGPYEQYF. DNA of the CDR3: TGTGCCAGCAGCTTAGAGGGGGCAGGCCCCTACGAGCAGTACTTC.

This rearrangement joins TRBV27 to TRBJ1-2, with 7 bases that match TRBD1. This CDR3 is built from 14 residues. Looked up from germline, CDR1 is MNHEY and CDR2 is SMNVEV (reference sequence). V was clipped by 5 bases and J by 6 bases; unmatched bases: 9. The CDR3 sequence: CASSPFRDSDGYTF. The CDR3, as DNA: TGTGCCAGCAGTCCATTCCGGGACAGCGATGGCTACACCTTC.

The J gene is TRBJ2-1, the V gene TRBV21-1; the D segment call TRBD2 is taken from the table without a DNA check. TRBV21-1 is marked as a pseudogene. The CDR3 is 18 amino acids. CDR3: CASSKQREETGSYNEQFF. In DNA form, the CDR3 reads TGTGCCAGCAGCAAGCAGCGGGAGGAAACGGGATCCTACAATGAGCAGTTCTTC.

The genes are TRBV30 and TRBJ2-7; TRBD2 matches 8 bases. After removal of 4 bases from V and 3 bases from J, the junction contained 5 bases not matched to a gene. The CDR3 totals 13 residues. Germline CDR1 is GTSNPN and CDR2 is SVGIG (reference sequence). The CDR3: CAWTWGTSYEQYF. The CDR3 region has the DNA TGTGCCTGGACTTGGGGGACTAGCTACGAGCAGTACTTC.

The chain is built from TRBV5-6 and TRBJ1-3; 11 bases map to TRBD1. Germline V lookup: CDR1 SGHDT, CDR2 YYEEEE. The CDR3 consists of 16 residues. V dropped 0 bases and J dropped 3; count of bases not matched to a gene: 2. The CDR3 sequence: CASSLAGQGDGNTIYF. The CDR3 coding sequence is TGTGCCAGCAGCTTGGCGGGACAGGGGGATGGAAACACCATATATTTT. Supplemented by reference TRBV5-6 and TRBJ1-3, the full variable domain reads DAGVTQSPTHLIKTRGQQVTLRCSPKSGHDTVSWYQQALGQGPQFIFQYYEEEERQRGNFPDRFSGHQFPNYSSELNVNALLLGDSALYLCASSLAGQGDGNTIYFGEGSWLTVV.

DNA for the CDR3: TGTGCCAGCACCTTCTCCATCTCCGGGACAGGGATGACCGGGGAGCTGTTTTTT. Its translation: CASTFSISGTGMTGELFF. The rearrangement uses TRBV7-6 and TRBJ2-2; TRBD1 agrees at 9 bases. CDR1 is SGHVS and CDR2 is FNYEAQ in the germline V gene. The CDR3 loop spans 18 amino acids. V was pared by 7 bases and J by 5 bases, with 17 bases of the junction left unmatched. Full variable domain (rest looked up from reference TRBV7-6 and TRBJ2-2): GAGVSQSPRYKVTKRGQDVALRCDPISGHVSLYWYRQALGQGPEFLTYFNYEAQQDKSGLPNDRFSAERPEGSISTLTIQRTEQRDSAMYRCASTFSISGTGMTGELFFGEGSRLTVL.

The CDR3 is CSVELATDTQYF. For the CDR3, the DNA is TGCAGCGTTGAACTAGCCACAGATACGCAGTATTTT. This chain links TRBV29-1 with TRBJ2-3, with a tentative D call TRBD2 (5 bases). The germline V gene encodes CDR1 SQVTM and CDR2 ANQGSEA. The V and J ends lost 2 bases and 2 bases respectively, with 5 bases between them. The CDR3 length is 12 residues.

This chain joins TRBV28 and TRBJ2-3; D might be TRBD1 (6 bases). The CDR3 sequence is 15 residues long. Trimming removed 6 bases at V and 0 bases at J, with 13 bases between. Germline V gene sequence: CDR1 MDHEN, CDR2 SYDVKM. The DNA for the CDR3 is TGTGCCAGCAGCCCCAACAGGGAAAGCACAGATACGCAGTATTTT. Residues: CASSPNRESTDTQYF.

The chain recombines TRBV28 with TRBJ2-7; weak D call: TRBD2 (5 bases). Germline V gene lookup returns CDR1 MDHEN and CDR2 SYDVKM. The CDR3 runs to 12 residues. V shed 3 bases and J shed 6 bases, with 9 bases lying between them. The CDR3 is CASSLRRVEQYF. As DNA, the CDR3 is TGTGCCAGCAGTTTGCGGCGGGTCGAGCAGTACTTC.

V and J are TRBV11-3 and TRBJ2-7; the match to TRBD1 covers 7 bases. The germline gives CDR1 SGHNT, CDR2 YENEEA. V lost 2 bases, J lost 6 bases, and 7 bases stayed unmatched. CDR3 size: 14 residues. The CDR3 reads CASSLFDRVGEQYF. DNA of the CDR3: TGTGCCAGCAGCTTATTCGACAGGGTTGGCGAGCAGTACTTC.

This chain uses TRBV7-3 with TRBJ2-1; 9 bases map to TRBD2. This CDR3 spans 16 amino acids. Germline loops: CDR1 SGHTA, CDR2 FQGTGA. The J segment lost 2 bases and the V segment lost 5 bases, leaving 7 bases of the junction unmatched. The CDR3 DNA sequence: TGTGCCAGCAGCCTTAGCGGGAGTACCACCTACAATGAGCAGTTCTTC. This encodes CASSLSGSTTYNEQFF.